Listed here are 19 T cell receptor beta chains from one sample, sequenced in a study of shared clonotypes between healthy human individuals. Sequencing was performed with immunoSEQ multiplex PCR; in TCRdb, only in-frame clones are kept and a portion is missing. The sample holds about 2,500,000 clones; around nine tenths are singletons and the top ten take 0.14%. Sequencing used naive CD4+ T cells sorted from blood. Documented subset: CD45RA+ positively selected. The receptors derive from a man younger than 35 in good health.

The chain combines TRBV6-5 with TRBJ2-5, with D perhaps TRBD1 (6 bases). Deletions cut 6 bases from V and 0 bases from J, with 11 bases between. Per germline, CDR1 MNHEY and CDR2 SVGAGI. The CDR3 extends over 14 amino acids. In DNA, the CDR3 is TGTGCCAGCAGCTTGACAGGAGACCAAGAGACCCAGTACTTC. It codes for CASSLTGDQETQYF.

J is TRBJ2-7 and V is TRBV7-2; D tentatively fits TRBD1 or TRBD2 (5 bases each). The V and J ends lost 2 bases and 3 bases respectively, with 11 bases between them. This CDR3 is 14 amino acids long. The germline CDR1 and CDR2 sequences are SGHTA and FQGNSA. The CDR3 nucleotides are TGTGCCAGCAGCTTAAACCGGGGCGGCTACGAGCAGTACTTC. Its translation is CASSLNRGGYEQYF.

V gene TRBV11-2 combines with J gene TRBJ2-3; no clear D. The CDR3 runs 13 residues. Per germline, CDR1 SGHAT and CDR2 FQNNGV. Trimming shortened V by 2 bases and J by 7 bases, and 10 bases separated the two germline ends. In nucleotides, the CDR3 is TGTGCCAGCAGCTTATCCCAACAAAATACGCAGTATTTT. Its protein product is CASSLSQQNTQYF.

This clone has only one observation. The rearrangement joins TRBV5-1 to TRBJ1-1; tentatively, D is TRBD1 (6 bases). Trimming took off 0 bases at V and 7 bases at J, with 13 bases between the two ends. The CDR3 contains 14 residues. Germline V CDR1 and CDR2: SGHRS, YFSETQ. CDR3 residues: CASSLGGGEGEAFF. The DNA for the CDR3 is TGCGCCAGCAGCTTGGGAGGGGGAGAGGGTGAAGCTTTCTTT.

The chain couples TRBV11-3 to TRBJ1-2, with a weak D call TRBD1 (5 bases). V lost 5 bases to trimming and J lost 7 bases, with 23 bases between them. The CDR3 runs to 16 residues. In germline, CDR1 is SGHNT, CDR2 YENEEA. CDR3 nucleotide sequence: TGTGCCAGCAGCACGAGGGACGGCGTACGGAGATGTGGCTACACCTTC. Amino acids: CASSTRDGVRRCGYTF.

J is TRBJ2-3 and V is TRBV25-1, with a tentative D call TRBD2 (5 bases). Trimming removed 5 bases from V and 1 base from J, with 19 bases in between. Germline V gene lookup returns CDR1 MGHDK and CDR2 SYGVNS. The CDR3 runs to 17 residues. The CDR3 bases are TGTGCCAGCAGTCAACTTGGGCAACTAGGCCGCACAGATACGCAGTATTTT. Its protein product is CASSQLGQLGRTDTQYF.

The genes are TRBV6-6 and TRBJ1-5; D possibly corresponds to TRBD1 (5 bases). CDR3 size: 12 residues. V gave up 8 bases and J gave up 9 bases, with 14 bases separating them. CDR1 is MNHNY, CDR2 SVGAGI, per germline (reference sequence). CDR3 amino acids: CASGRQGGPQHF. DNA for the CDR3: TGTGCCAGCGGCAGGCAGGGCGGGCCCCAGCATTTT.

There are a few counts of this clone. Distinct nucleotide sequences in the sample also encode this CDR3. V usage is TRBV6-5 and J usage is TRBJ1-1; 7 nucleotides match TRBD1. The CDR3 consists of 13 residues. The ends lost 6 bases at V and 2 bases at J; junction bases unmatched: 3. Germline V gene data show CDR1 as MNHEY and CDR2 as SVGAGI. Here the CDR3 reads CASRRQGNTEAFF. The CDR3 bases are TGTGCCAGCAGGCGACAGGGAAACACTGAAGCTTTCTTT.

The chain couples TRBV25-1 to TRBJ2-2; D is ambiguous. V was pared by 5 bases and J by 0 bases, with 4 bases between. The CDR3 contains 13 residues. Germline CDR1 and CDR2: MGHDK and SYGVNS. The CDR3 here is CASSNTNTGELFF. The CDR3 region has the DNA TGTGCCAGCAGTAACACGAACACCGGGGAGCTGTTTTTT.

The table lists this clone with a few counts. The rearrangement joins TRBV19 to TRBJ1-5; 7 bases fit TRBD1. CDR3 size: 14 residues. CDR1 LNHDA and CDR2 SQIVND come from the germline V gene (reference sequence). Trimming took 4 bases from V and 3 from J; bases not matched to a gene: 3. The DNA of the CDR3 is TGTGCCAGTAGTACGACAGGGCCCAATCAGCCCCAGCATTTT. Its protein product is CASSTTGPNQPQHF.

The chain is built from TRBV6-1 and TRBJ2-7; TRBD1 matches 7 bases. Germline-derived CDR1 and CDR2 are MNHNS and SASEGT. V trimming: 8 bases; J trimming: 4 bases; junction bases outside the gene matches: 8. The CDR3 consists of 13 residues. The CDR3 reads CASLRTGLYEQYF. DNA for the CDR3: TGTGCCAGCCTCCGGACAGGATTGTACGAGCAGTACTTC.

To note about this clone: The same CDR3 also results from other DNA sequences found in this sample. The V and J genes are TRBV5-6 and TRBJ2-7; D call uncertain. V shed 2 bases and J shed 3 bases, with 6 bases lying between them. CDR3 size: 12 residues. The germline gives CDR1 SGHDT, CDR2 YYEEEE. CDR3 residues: CASSFYNYEQYF. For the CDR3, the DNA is TGTGCCAGCAGCTTTTACAACTACGAGCAGTACTTC.

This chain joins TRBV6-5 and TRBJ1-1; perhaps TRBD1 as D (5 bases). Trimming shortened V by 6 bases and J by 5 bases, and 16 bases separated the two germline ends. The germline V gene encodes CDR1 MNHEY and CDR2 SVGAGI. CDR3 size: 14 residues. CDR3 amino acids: CASRPIQVSTEAFF. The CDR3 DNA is TGTGCCAGCAGGCCAATACAGGTTTCGACTGAAGCTTTCTTT.

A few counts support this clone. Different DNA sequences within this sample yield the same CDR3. The CDR3 spells CSAGGETQYF. Written as DNA, the CDR3 is TGCAGTGCTGGGGGGGAGACCCAGTACTTC. This chain links TRBV20-1 with TRBJ2-5; D perhaps matches TRBD2 (6 bases). CDR3 length: 10 residues. V was cut by 5 bases and J by 5 bases, with 6 bases left in between. The V gene's germline CDR1 is DFQATT and CDR2 SNEGSKA (reference sequence).

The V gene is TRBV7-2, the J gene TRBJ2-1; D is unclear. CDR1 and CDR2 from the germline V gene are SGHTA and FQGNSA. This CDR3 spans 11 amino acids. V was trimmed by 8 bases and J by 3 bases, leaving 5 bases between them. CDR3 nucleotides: TGTGCCAGCGTCCTCTACAATGAGCAGTTCTTC. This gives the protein CASVLYNEQFF.

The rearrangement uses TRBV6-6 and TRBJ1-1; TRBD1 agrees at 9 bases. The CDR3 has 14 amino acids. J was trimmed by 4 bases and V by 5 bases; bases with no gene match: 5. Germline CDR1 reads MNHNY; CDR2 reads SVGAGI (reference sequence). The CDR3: CASSIGQGSTEAFF. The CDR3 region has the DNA TGTGCCAGCAGTATAGGACAGGGGAGCACTGAAGCTTTCTTT.

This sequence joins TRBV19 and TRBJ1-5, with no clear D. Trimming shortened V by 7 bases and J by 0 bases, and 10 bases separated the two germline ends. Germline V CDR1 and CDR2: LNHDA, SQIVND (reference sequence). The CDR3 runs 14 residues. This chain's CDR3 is CASTTALSNQPQHF. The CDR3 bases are TGTGCCAGTACCACAGCCCTTAGCAATCAGCCCCAGCATTTT.

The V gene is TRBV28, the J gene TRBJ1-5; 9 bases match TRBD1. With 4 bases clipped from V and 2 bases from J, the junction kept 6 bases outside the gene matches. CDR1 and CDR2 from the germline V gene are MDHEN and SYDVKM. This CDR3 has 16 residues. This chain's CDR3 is CASSSLDRGGNQPQHF. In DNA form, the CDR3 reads TGTGCCAGCAGTTCATTAGACAGGGGGGGCAATCAGCCCCAGCATTTT.

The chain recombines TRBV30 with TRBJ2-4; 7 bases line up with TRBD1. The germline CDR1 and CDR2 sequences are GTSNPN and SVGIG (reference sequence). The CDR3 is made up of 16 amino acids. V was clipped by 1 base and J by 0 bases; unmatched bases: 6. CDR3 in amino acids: CAWSAPGQLAKNIQYF. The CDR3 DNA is TGTGCCTGGAGTGCCCCGGGACAGCTAGCCAAAAACATTCAGTACTTC.